This T cell receptor beta chain was profiled in a study of blood T cell repertoires in COVID-19. Sequencing was performed with immunoSEQ multiplex PCR; in TCRdb, only in-frame clones are kept and a portion is missing. The sample records 270,000 or so clones, about four fifths being singletons. This CDR3 comprises 14 residues. Germline trimming cut 5 bases from V and 8 bases from J; bases unmatched to any gene: 12. The germline V gene encodes CDR1 LGHNA and CDR2 YNFKEQ. Sequencing input: peripheral blood. This chain links TRBV4-2 with TRBJ2-7; 7 bases map to TRBD2. The sequence was obtained from a woman in her fifties or sixties who had recovered from COVID-19. The chain's CDR3 is CASSSGQRGDKQYF. Written as DNA, the CDR3 is TGTGCCAGCAGCTCGGGCCAGCGGGGTGACAAGCAGTACTTC.